The 13 T cell receptor beta chains below were found in one sample sequenced in a study of blood T cell repertoires in COVID-19. Assay: immunoSEQ multiplex PCR; the TCRdb copy retains only in-frame clones and omits some. The sample has 55,000 to 70,000 clones; about nine tenths are singletons. The sample comprised peripheral blood. Every receptor here comes from a man between 60 and 75 years old with acute or convalescent COVID-19.

J is TRBJ1-5 and V is TRBV19; D possibly corresponds to TRBD1 (6 bases). Per germline, CDR1 LNHDA and CDR2 SQIVND (reference sequence). V lost 8 bases and J 5 bases, leaving 10 bases between the germline ends. The CDR3 extends over 12 amino acids. CDR3 sequence reads: CASGGTDQPQHF. The CDR3 DNA follows: TGTGCCAGTGGGGGCACAGATCAGCCCCAGCATTTT.

The V and J genes are TRBV11-3 and TRBJ2-1; D not resolved. This CDR3 is 13 amino acids long. The V end lost 1 base, the J end lost 12 bases, and 13 bases lay between the germline ends. Per germline, CDR1 SGHNT and CDR2 YENEEA. The CDR3 region is CASSLGTNLPQFF. CDR3 coding DNA: TGTGCCAGCAGCTTAGGAACTAACCTCCCGCAGTTCTTC. The whole variable domain, filled in from reference TRBV11-3 and TRBJ2-1, reads EAGVVQSPRYKIIEKKQPVAFWCNPISGHNTLYWYLQNLGQGPELLIRYENEEAVDDSQLPKDRFSAERLKGVDSTLKIQPAELGDSAVYLCASSLGTNLPQFFGPGTRLTVL.

This chain connects TRBV24-1 to TRBJ2-7; TRBD1 matches at 7 bases. The ends lost 9 bases at V and 1 base at J; junction bases unmatched: 8. The CDR3 loop spans 14 amino acids. CDR1 and CDR2 (germline): KGHDR, SFDVKD. This chain's CDR3 is CATSEQGESYEQYF. The DNA of the CDR3 is TGTGCCACCTCCGAGCAGGGGGAATCCTACGAGCAGTACTTC.

This chain joins TRBV10-3 and TRBJ2-5; no clear D. V dropped 10 bases and J dropped 2 bases, with 14 bases sitting between them. There are 13 residues in the CDR3. Germline values: CDR1 ENHRY, CDR2 SYGVKD. The CDR3 loop is CATSGSRQETQYF. The CDR3 DNA reads TGTGCCACCTCCGGGTCACGTCAAGAGACCCAGTACTTC.

The rearrangement links TRBV5-1 to TRBJ2-1; D might be TRBD1 (5 bases). CDR3 length: 12 amino acids. CDR1 SGHRS and CDR2 YFSETQ come from the germline V gene. Deletions cut 3 bases from V and 8 bases from J, with 9 bases between. In nucleotides, the CDR3 is TGCGCCAGCAGCTCCCTAGGGGATGAGCAGTTCTTC. The encoded protein is CASSSLGDEQFF.

The chain links TRBV4-1 to TRBJ1-1, with TRBD1 matching 10 bases. V trimming: 1 base; J trimming: 1 base; junction bases outside the gene matches: 6. The CDR3 covers 17 residues. Germline values: CDR1 MGHRA, CDR2 YSYEKL. CDR3 sequence reads: CASSQGGTGVGNTEAFF. The CDR3 DNA reads TGCGCCAGCAGCCAAGGGGGGACAGGGGTTGGGAACACTGAAGCTTTCTTT.

The chain combines TRBV28 with TRBJ1-1; tentative D call: TRBD1 (5 bases). Germline CDR1 reads MDHEN; CDR2 reads SYDVKM. V shed 2 bases and J shed 5 bases, with 18 bases lying between them. The CDR3 extends over 16 amino acids. The DNA of the CDR3 is TGTGCCAGCAGTTTAGGGGGTTCGGTGGGGAGGACTGAAGCTTTCTTT. Its protein product is CASSLGGSVGRTEAFF. The full variable domain, completed using reference TRBV28 and TRBJ1-1, is DVKVTQSSRYLVKRTGEKVFLECVQDMDHENMFWYRQDPGLGLRLIYFSYDVKMKEKGDIPEGYSVSREKKERFSLILESASTNQTSMYLCASSLGGSVGRTEAFFGQGTRLTVV.

The CDR3 spells CASSPPVGGLNYGYTF. The CDR3 bases are TGTGCCAGCTCACCACCGGTGGGGGGACTGAACTATGGCTACACCTTC. The V call is TRBV18, the J call TRBJ1-2; a possible D gene is TRBD1 (5 bases). V was pared by 0 bases and J by 2 bases, with 13 bases between. Germline CDR1 reads KGHSH; CDR2 reads LQKENI. This CDR3 is built from 16 residues.

The CDR3 DNA follows: TGTGCCAGCAGCGTAGGTCCAGGGGACAACTATGGCTACACCTTC. Translating it yields CASSVGPGDNYGYTF. The V call is TRBV9, the J call TRBJ1-2; TRBD1 is a possible D gene (6 bases). Trimming shortened V by 0 bases and J by 2 bases, and 11 bases separated the two germline ends. CDR3 length: 15 amino acids. CDR1 SGDLS and CDR2 YYNGEE come from the germline V gene.

The CDR3 DNA reads as TGTGCCAGCAGCGGGACAGGGGGACCCGATACGCAGTATTTT. Translating it yields CASSGTGGPDTQYF. This rearrangement joins TRBV9 to TRBJ2-3, with TRBD1 identical over 10 bases. This CDR3 is built from 14 residues. Germline-derived CDR1 and CDR2 are SGDLS and YYNGEE. Trimming took 3 bases from V and 6 from J; bases not matched to a gene: 4.

CDR3 residues: CASSRRGLYGYTF. CDR3 in DNA: TGTGCCAGCAGCCGCAGGGGGTTGTATGGCTACACCTTC. The V gene is TRBV7-9, the J gene TRBJ1-2; 7 nucleotides line up with TRBD1. V trimming: 5 bases; J trimming: 5 bases; junction bases outside the gene matches: 5. This CDR3 contains 13 residues. Germline CDR1 reads SEHNR; CDR2 reads FQNEAQ (reference sequence). Filled out from reference TRBV7-9 and TRBJ1-2, the complete variable domain reads DTGVSQNPRHKITKRGQNVTFRCDPISEHNRLYWYRQTLGQGPEFLTYFQNEAQLEKSRLLSDRFSAERPKGSFSTLEIQRTEQGDSAMYLCASSRRGLYGYTFGSGTRLTVV.

The CDR3 DNA reads as TGCGCCAGCAGCCAATTGCCAGGGTCGGGCACCGGGGAGCTGTTTTTT. Translating gives CASSQLPGSGTGELFF. V and J are TRBV4-1 and TRBJ2-2; possibly TRBD1 for D (5 bases). Trimming took off 2 bases at V and 4 bases at J, with 14 bases between the two ends. Per germline, CDR1 MGHRA and CDR2 YSYEKL. The CDR3 is 16 amino acids.

This chain connects TRBV15 to TRBJ1-4, with 11 bases identical to TRBD1. Germline values: CDR1 LNHNV, CDR2 YYDKDF (reference sequence). The CDR3 spans 15 residues. Trimming at V came to 3 bases and at J to 6 bases, leaving 3 bases not matched to a gene. The CDR3 DNA follows: TGTGCCACCAGCAGGCTGGGACAGGGGGATGAAAAACTGTTTTTT. Encoded protein: CATSRLGQGDEKLFF.